This TCR beta chain comes out of a study of T cells in Graves' hyperthyroidism and ophthalmopathy. Overall study: Upon initial diagnosis and before any treatment, peripheral blood was collected. General observations from the study: Peripheral blood also featured most of the thyroid clonotypes expanded above 0.001.

The germline CDR1 and CDR2 sequences are LGHDT and YNNKEL (reference sequence). V dropped 5 bases and J dropped 7 bases, with 11 bases sitting between them. CDR3 size: 12 residues. RNA transcripts provided the source from which TCR beta CDR3 regions were amplified. RT-PCR in the first round (using the HTBI primer set) targeted the TCR CDR3. TCRdb re-derived calls from the multiplex PCR reads in MiXCR, one entry per CDR3 protein. The sample carries under 400,000 distinct CDR3 sequences, around 20% recorded once. If no ophthalmopathy progression occurred within 18 months, Graves' hyperthyroidism was stable. This clonotype was recorded many times. Its antigen is currently unknown.

The sequenced sample consisted of blood. V usage is TRBV3-1 and J usage is TRBJ1-1, with D possibly being TRBD1 (6 bases). This TCR derives from a woman aged 45 to 65 with Graves' hyperthyroidism. CDR3 DNA sequence: TGTGCCAGCAGCGGACAGAGATTTGAAGCTTTCTTT. This codes for CASSGQRFEAFF.